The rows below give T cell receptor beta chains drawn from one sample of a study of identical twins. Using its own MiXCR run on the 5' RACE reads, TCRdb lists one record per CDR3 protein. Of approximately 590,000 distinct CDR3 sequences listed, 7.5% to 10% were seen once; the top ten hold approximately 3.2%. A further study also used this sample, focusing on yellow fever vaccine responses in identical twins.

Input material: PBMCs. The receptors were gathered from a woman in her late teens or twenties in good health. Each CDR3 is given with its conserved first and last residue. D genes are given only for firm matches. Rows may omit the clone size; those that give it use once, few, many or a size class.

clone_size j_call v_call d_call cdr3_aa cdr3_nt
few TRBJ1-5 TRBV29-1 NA CSVVGGREQPQHF TGCAGCGTTGTGGGGGGGAGAGAGCAGCCCCAGCATTTT
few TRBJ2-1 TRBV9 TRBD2 CASSVDQRGTYNEQFF TGTGCCAGCAGCGTAGACCAGCGGGGGACCTACAATGAGCAGTTCTTC
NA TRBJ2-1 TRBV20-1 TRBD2 CSASPILADNEQFF TGCAGTGCTAGCCCTATTCTAGCGGACAATGAGCAGTTCTTC
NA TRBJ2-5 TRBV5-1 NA CASSLGGRVVSETQYF TGCGCCAGCAGCTTGGGAGGCAGGGTAGTCTCCGAGACCCAGTACTTC
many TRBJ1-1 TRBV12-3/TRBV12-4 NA CASSPRWGMNTEAFF TGTGCCAGCAGTCCTAGATGGGGGATGAACACTGAAGCTTTCTTT
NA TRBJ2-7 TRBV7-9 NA CASSFRTEGGSYEQYF TGTGCCAGCAGCTTCAGGACAGAGGGAGGCTCCTACGAGCAGTACTTC
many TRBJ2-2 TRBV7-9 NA CASSRPKSGELFF TGTGCCAGCAGCCGTCCTAAATCCGGGGAGCTGTTTTTT
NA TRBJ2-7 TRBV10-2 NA CASIGADYNEQYF TGCGCCAGCATAGGGGCCGACTACAACGAGCAGTACTTC
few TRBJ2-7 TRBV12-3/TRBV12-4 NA CASSSRGGGEYEQYF TGTGCCAGCAGCTCACGAGGAGGGGGGGAATACGAGCAGTACTTC
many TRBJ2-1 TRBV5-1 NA CASSTGSYNEQFF TGCGCCAGCAGCACTGGGAGCTACAATGAGCAGTTCTTC
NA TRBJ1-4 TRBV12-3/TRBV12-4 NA CASSPQLAGANEKLFF TGTGCCAGCAGCCCCCAACTCGCGGGGGCTAATGAAAAACTGTTTTTT
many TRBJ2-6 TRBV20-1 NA CSAIPGDRSGANVLTF TGCAGTGCTATTCCCGGGGATCGTTCTGGGGCCAACGTCCTGACTTTC
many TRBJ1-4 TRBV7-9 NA CASSLGRRSTNEKLFF TGTGCCAGCAGCTTAGGGAGACGGTCAACTAATGAAAAACTGTTTTTT
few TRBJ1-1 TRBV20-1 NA CSARAVGSTEAFF TGCAGTGCCCGAGCCGTCGGGAGCACTGAAGCTTTCTTT
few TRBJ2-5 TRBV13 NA CASSYTGYEETQYF TGTGCCAGCAGCTACACAGGGTACGAAGAGACCCAGTACTTC
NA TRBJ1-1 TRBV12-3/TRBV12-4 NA CASSNQGTEAFF TGTGCCAGCAGCAACCAGGGGACTGAAGCTTTCTTT
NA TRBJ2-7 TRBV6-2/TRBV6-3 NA CASSPLASEQYF TGTGCCAGCAGTCCACTAGCATCCGAGCAGTACTTC
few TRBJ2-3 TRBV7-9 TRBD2 CASSLGLLAGDDTQYF TGTGCCAGCAGCTTAGGTTTGCTAGCGGGGGACGATACGCAGTATTTT
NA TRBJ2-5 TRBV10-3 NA CAIGSTQETQYF TGTGCCATCGGCTCCACCCAAGAGACCCAGTACTTC
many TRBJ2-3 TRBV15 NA CATSRHSDGYTDTQYF TGTGCCACCAGCAGGCATAGCGACGGGTACACAGATACGCAGTATTTT
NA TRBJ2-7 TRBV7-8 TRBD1 CASSFPPGQGDEQYF TGTGCCAGCAGCTTCCCCCCGGGACAGGGGGACGAGCAGTACTTC
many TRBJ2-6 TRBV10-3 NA CATGTFNVLTF TGTGCCACCGGGACATTCAACGTCCTGACTTTC
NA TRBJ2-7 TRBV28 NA CASSLIAGPSSYEQYF TGTGCCAGCAGTTTAATTGCGGGGCCCAGCTCCTACGAGCAGTACTTC
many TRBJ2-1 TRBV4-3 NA CASSQDRQGSYNEQFF TGCGCCAGCAGCCAAGATAGGCAGGGCTCCTACAATGAGCAGTTCTTC
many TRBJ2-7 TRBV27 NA CASSFGGNPYEQYF TGTGCCAGCAGTTTCGGTGGGAACCCCTACGAGCAGTACTTC
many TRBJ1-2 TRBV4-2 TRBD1 CASSHRSWQGADGYTF TGTGCCAGCAGCCATCGAAGTTGGCAGGGGGCGGATGGCTACACCTTC
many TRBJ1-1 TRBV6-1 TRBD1 CASSHGQGGNTEAFF TGTGCCAGCAGTCATGGACAGGGTGGAAACACTGAAGCTTTCTTT
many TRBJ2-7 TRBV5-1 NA CASSEFRQSYEQYF TGCGCCAGCAGCGAGTTTAGACAGTCCTACGAGCAGTACTTC
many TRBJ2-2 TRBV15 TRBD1 CATSRDTPDRGTGELFF TGTGCCACCAGCAGAGATACCCCCGACAGGGGCACCGGGGAGCTGTTTTTT
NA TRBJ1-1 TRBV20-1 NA CSVPGNTEAFF TGCAGTGTCCCGGGGAACACTGAAGCTTTCTTT
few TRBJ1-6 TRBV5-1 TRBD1 CASSLEGTGSNSPLHF TGCGCCAGCAGCTTGGAGGGGACAGGGTCGAATTCACCCCTCCACTTT
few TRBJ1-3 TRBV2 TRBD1 CASSGALGQGNSGNTIYF TGTGCCAGCAGTGGGGCTTTGGGACAGGGAAACTCTGGAAACACCATATATTTT
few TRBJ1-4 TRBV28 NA CASSPGALNEKLFF TGTGCCAGCAGTCCGGGGGCACTTAATGAAAAACTGTTTTTT
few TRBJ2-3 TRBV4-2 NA CASSQEQRTQYF TGTGCCAGCAGCCAAGAGCAGCGAACGCAGTATTTT
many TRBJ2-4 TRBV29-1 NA CSVERPDRTGAKNIQYF TGCAGCGTTGAAAGACCCGACAGGACGGGGGCCAAAAACATTCAGTACTTC
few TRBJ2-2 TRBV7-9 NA CASRFPDDGNTGELFF TGTGCCAGCAGGTTCCCGGATGATGGGAACACCGGGGAGCTGTTTTTT